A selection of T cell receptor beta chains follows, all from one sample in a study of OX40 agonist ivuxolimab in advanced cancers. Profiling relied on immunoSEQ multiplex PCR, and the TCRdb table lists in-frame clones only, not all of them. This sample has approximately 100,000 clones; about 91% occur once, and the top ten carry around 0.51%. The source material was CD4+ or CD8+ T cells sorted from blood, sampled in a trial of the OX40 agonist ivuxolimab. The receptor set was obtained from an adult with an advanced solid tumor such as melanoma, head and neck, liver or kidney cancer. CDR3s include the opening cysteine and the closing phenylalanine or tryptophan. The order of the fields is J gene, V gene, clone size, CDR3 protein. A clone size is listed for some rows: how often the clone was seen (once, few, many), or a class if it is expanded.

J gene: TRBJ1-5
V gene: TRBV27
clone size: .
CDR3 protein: CASSLSIQGNQPQHF

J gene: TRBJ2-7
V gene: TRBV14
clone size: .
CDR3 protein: CASSQDAGRPFYEQYF

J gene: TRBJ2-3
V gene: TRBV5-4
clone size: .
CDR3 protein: CASSPRLAGGSADTQYF

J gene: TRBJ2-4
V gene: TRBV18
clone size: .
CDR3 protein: CASSPVRTGEAKNIQYF

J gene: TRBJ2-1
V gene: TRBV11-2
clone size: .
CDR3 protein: CASSHREALGNEQFF

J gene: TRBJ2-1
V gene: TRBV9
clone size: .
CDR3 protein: CASSVAVYNEQFF

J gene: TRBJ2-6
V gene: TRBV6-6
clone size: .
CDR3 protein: CASSYLPHAGANVLTF

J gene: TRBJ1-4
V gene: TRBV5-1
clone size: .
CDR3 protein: CASSLAGTRDEKLFF

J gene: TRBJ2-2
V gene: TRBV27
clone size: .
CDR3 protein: CASRPRSGDGWTGELFF

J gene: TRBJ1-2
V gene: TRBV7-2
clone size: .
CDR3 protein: CASSLGAGGGYTF

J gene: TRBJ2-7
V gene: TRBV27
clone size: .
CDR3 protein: CASSSLAGDIYEQYF

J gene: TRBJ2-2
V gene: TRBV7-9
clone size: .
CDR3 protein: CASSLATGTGGGGELFF

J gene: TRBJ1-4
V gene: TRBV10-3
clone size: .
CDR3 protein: CAISDPPARGGGEKLFF

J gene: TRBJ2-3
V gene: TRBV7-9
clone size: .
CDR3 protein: CASSPRSGTDTQYF

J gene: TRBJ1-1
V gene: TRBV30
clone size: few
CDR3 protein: CAWSARGFERGNTEAFF

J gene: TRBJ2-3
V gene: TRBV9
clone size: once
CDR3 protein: CASSVVSRTDTQYF

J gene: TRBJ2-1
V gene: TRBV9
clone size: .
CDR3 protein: CASSSRGAGLSDEQFF

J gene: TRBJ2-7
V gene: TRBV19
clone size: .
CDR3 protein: CASSTSGGEQYF